The next 23 T cell receptor beta chains were all read from a single sample in a study of blood T cell repertoires in COVID-19. Sequencing was performed with immunoSEQ multiplex PCR; in TCRdb, only in-frame clones are kept and a portion is missing. The sample has about 84,000 clones, roughly 95% seen once. The material sequenced was peripheral blood. Every receptor here comes from a human donor with active COVID-19. The donor label of this sample is uncertain.

In its sample, this clone was seen once. This chain joins TRBV2 and TRBJ1-5; TRBD1 might be the D (6 bases). Per the germline V gene, CDR1 is SNHLY and CDR2 is FYNNEI. V lost 9 bases to trimming and J lost 6 bases, with 15 bases between them. The CDR3 totals 13 residues. DNA for the CDR3: TGTGCCAGTAGGGACACGGAAGGTCAGCCCCAGCATTTT. Its translation is CASRDTEGQPQHF.

Here the CDR3 reads CASSPQWSGNYEQYF. The CDR3 nucleotides read TGTGCCAGCAGCCCACAGTGGTCGGGAAACTACGAGCAGTACTTC. J is TRBJ2-7 and V is TRBV27, with a weak D call TRBD2 (5 bases). CDR1 is MNHEY and CDR2 is SMNVEV in the germline V gene (reference sequence). CDR3 length: 15 residues. Trimming shortened V by 6 bases and J by 3 bases, and 18 bases separated the two germline ends.

V and J are TRBV7-2 and TRBJ2-5; possible D gene TRBD1, 7 bases. The CDR3 is made up of 15 amino acids. The V end lost 0 bases, the J end lost 5 bases, and 13 bases lay between the germline ends. Germline values: CDR1 SGHTA, CDR2 FQGNSA. The CDR3 DNA reads as TGTGCCAGCAGCTTAGCGGCAGGGGGGATTGAGACCCAGTACTTC. It specifies CASSLAAGGIETQYF.

The gene calls are TRBV12-3 or TRBV12-4 and TRBJ1-2, with D unresolved. The CDR3 has 11 residues. V lost 3 bases, J lost 6 bases, and 5 bases lay in between. CDR3 protein: CASSFADGYTF. CDR3 bases: TGTGCCAGCAGTTTCGCGGATGGCTACACCTTC.

This clone was seen only once. One end of the junction is discordant with germline, which a read error may explain. The chain employs TRBV7-7 and TRBJ2-5, with TRBD2 matching 13 bases. Germline V gene sequence: CDR1 SSHAT, CDR2 FNYEAQ (reference sequence). This CDR3 region has 16 residues. The CDR3 DNA sequence: TGTGCTAGCAGCCAAGTGACTAGCGGGAGGCCAGAGACCCAGTACTTC. It encodes CASSQVTSGRPETQYF.

The rearrangement joins TRBV18 to TRBJ2-1; 9 nucleotides align to TRBD2. Germline loops: CDR1 KGHSH, CDR2 LQKENI. There are 16 residues in the CDR3. Trimming took 0 bases from V and 4 from J; bases not matched to a gene: 4. CDR3 nucleotides: TGTGCCAGCTCACCACCCGGGACTAGCCGATACAATGAGCAGTTCTTC. Translating it yields CASSPPGTSRYNEQFF.

The V and J genes are TRBV29-1 and TRBJ2-2, with TRBD1 matching over 8 bases. The junction had 3 bases not matched to a gene; V was cut back by 6 bases and J by 3 bases. The CDR3 loop spans 13 amino acids. Germline V gene lookup returns CDR1 SQVTM and CDR2 ANQGSEA. The CDR3 bases are TGCAGCGTCGGACAGGGCTACACCGGGGAGCTGTTTTTT. As protein: CSVGQGYTGELFF.

The genes are TRBV11-2 and TRBJ2-7; D may be TRBD1 (5 bases). Germline V CDR1 and CDR2: SGHAT, FQNNGV. Trimming left V 5 bases short and J 0 bases short, with 14 bases between. The CDR3 length is 15 residues. The CDR3 loop reads CASSRAGFGSYEQYF. CDR3 nucleotide sequence: TGTGCCAGCAGCCGTGCAGGGTTCGGCTCCTACGAGCAGTACTTC.

The chain uses TRBV2 and TRBJ2-3, with 7 nucleotides matching TRBD2. Germline CDR1 reads SNHLY; CDR2 reads FYNNEI. The CDR3 sequence is 15 residues long. Losses at the gene ends were 0 bases for V and 4 bases for J; bases not matched to a gene: 4. The CDR3 spells CASSEAGGIADTQYF. The CDR3 DNA is TGTGCCAGCAGTGAAGCGGGGGGGATAGCAGATACGCAGTATTTT.

The V call is TRBV11-1, the J call TRBJ2-7, with D possibly being TRBD2 (6 bases). The germline V and J ends were trimmed by 2 bases and 2 bases, with 13 bases remaining between them. The CDR3 has 15 amino acids. Germline V gene data show CDR1 as SGHAT and CDR2 as FQDESV (reference sequence). CDR3 region: CASSLISGSTYEQYF. Here the CDR3 DNA reads TGTGCCAGCAGCTTAATTAGCGGATCAACCTACGAGCAGTACTTC.

A single count supports this clone. The chain recombines TRBV2 with TRBJ2-5; the D gene is possibly TRBD1 (6 bases). Trimming stripped 6 bases from V and 5 bases from J, with 19 bases between. This CDR3 comprises 15 residues. Germline loops: CDR1 SNHLY, CDR2 FYNNEI. The CDR3 DNA reads as TGTGCCAGCAGACCCCAGACAGGTTTTGGGGAGACCCAGTACTTC. Translating gives CASRPQTGFGETQYF. The variable domain in full, completed from reference TRBV2 and TRBJ2-5, reads EPEVTQTPSHQVTQMGQEVILRCVPISNHLYFYWYRQILGQKVEFLVSFYNNEISEKSEIFDDQFSVERPDGSNFTLKIRSTKLEDSAMYFCASRPQTGFGETQYFGPGTRLLVL.

The chain couples TRBV10-3 to TRBJ2-1; D may be TRBD2 (5 bases). Germline assignment: CDR1 ENHRY and CDR2 SYGVKD. The CDR3 is 13 amino acids. V was shortened by 10 bases and J by 6 bases, with 16 bases between the two germline ends. The CDR3: CASGSEDGNEQFF. For the CDR3, the DNA is TGTGCCAGCGGGTCTGAGGACGGCAATGAGCAGTTCTTC.

The J gene is TRBJ2-1, the V gene TRBV19; D gene unclear. With 3 bases removed from V and 7 bases from J, the gap between germline ends came to 10 bases. Germline CDR1 is LNHDA and CDR2 is SQIVND (reference sequence). CDR3 size: 13 residues. The CDR3: CASSIRKENEQFF. Written as DNA, the CDR3 is TGTGCCAGTAGTATTCGGAAGGAGAATGAGCAGTTCTTC.

The chain recombines TRBV7-2 with TRBJ2-3; the D gene is possibly TRBD1 (6 bases). CDR3 length: 15 amino acids. Germline V gene data show CDR1 as SGHTA and CDR2 as FQGNSA. V was pared by 5 bases and J by 7 bases, with 19 bases between. CDR3 coding DNA: TGTGCCAGCAGCGAACGTACGGGACAACTAAATACGCAGTATTTT. It is translated as CASSERTGQLNTQYF.

V gene TRBV11-2 combines with J gene TRBJ2-5, with 9 bases that match TRBD2. V lost 4 bases, J lost 5 bases, and 5 bases stayed unmatched. The CDR3 sequence is 14 residues long. Germline V gene sequence: CDR1 SGHAT, CDR2 FQNNGV. The CDR3 DNA sequence: TGTGCCAGCAGCTCAGCGGGGGGCCGGGAGACCCAGTACTTC. Translation gives CASSSAGGRETQYF.

The chain has TRBV3-1 (or the pseudogene TRBV3-2) and TRBJ1-6; D not resolved. V was trimmed by 4 bases and J by 5 bases, leaving 9 bases between them. The CDR3 spans 14 residues. Germline values: CDR1 LGHDT, CDR2 YNNKEL (reference sequence). CDR3 sequence reads: CASSPNRDNSPLHF. Written as DNA, the CDR3 is TGTGCCAGCAGCCCAAACAGAGATAATTCACCCCTCCACTTT.

The V and J genes are TRBV5-1 and TRBJ2-5; 9 bases match TRBD2. Unmatched junction bases numbered 12, after V lost 4 bases and J lost 5 bases. The CDR3 runs 16 residues. The germline gives CDR1 SGHRS, CDR2 YFSETQ. The CDR3 DNA reads as TGCGCCAGCAGCCGGACCGGCGGGGGGGCACATGAGACCCAGTACTTC. Protein sequence: CASSRTGGGAHETQYF.

This clone appeared once. CDR3 in DNA: TGTGCCAGTAGTATAACAGGGGCTTATGGCTACACCTTC. Protein product: CASSITGAYGYTF. The V call is TRBV19, the J call TRBJ1-2; 7 nucleotides align to TRBD1. This CDR3 contains 13 residues. CDR1 is LNHDA and CDR2 is SQIVND in the germline V gene (reference sequence). The V and J ends lost 2 bases and 5 bases, in that order; junction bases with no gene match: 2.

V and J are TRBV5-1 and TRBJ2-5, with TRBD2 matching 7 bases. The V and J ends lost 4 bases and 0 bases, in that order; junction bases with no gene match: 6. This CDR3 region has 15 residues. Germline assignment: CDR1 SGHRS and CDR2 YFSETQ. The chain's CDR3 is CASSPSRGDQETQYF. DNA for the CDR3: TGCGCCAGCAGCCCCTCTCGGGGGGACCAAGAGACCCAGTACTTC.

The chain recombines TRBV3-1 (or the pseudogene TRBV3-2) with TRBJ2-7; 7 positions match TRBD2. V lost 3 bases and J lost 1; bases outside the gene matches: 3. Per the germline V gene, CDR1 is LGHDT and CDR2 is YNNKEL (reference sequence). CDR3 length equals 14 residues. CDR3 in DNA: TGTGCCAGCAGCCAGGGCGGGGGATCCTACGAGCAGTACTTC. Amino acid sequence: CASSQGGGSYEQYF.

The rearrangement joins TRBV18 to TRBJ2-7; D call uncertain. The V gene's germline CDR1 is KGHSH and CDR2 LQKENI. The CDR3 is 13 amino acids. V was cut by 4 bases and J by 3 bases, with 10 bases left in between. Here the CDR3 reads CASSLVTYYEQYF. The CDR3 nucleotides read TGTGCCAGCTCACTGGTCACCTACTACGAGCAGTACTTC.

V usage is TRBV4-1 and J usage is TRBJ2-5, with D tentatively TRBD2 (6 bases). V lost 1 base, J lost 5 bases, and 20 bases lay in between. CDR3 length equals 17 residues. Germline assignment: CDR1 MGHRA and CDR2 YSYEKL. In nucleotides, the CDR3 is TGCGCCAGCAGCCAAGTATCAATAGCGGAGGTTGGGGAGACCCAGTACTTC. Translation: CASSQVSIAEVGETQYF.

The chain joins TRBV6-5 to TRBJ1-1; D is unresolved. Per the germline V gene, CDR1 is MNHEY and CDR2 is SVGAGI. This CDR3 has 13 residues. V was cut by 10 bases and J by 1 base, with 13 bases left in between. The CDR3 here is CATRRDWNTEAFF. DNA of the CDR3: TGTGCCACTCGACGGGATTGGAACACTGAAGCTTTCTTT.